These 28 T cell receptor beta chains were all obtained from the same sample, sequenced in a study of control samples from healthy donors and cancer patients. Profiling relied on immunoSEQ multiplex PCR, and the TCRdb table lists in-frame clones only, not all of them. The sample shows fewer than 100,000 clones, about four fifths of them seen only once. The sample comprised blood. All receptors derive from a man aged 55 to 70 in good health.

The genes are TRBV6-2 or TRBV6-3 and TRBJ2-7, with 12 bases lining up with TRBD2. Germline CDR1 MNHEY, CDR2 SVGEGT. V gave up 6 bases and J gave up 0 bases; unmatched junction bases: 15. The CDR3 extends over 19 amino acids. The CDR3 DNA reads as TGTGCCAGCAGCATCCCGACGCAACTAGCGGGGGGAAGCTCCTACGAGCAGTACTTC. Residues: CASSIPTQLAGGSSYEQYF.

The chain recombines TRBV4-2 with TRBJ2-6, with TRBD2 as a possible D gene (5 bases). Germline V gene sequence: CDR1 LGHNA, CDR2 YNFKEQ. This CDR3 contains 18 residues. V lost 2 bases, J lost 0 bases, and 14 bases lay in between. The CDR3 region has the DNA TGTGCCAGCAGCCAAAGAGGGCCGGACGTCTCTGGGGCCAACGTCCTGACTTTC. Translated: CASSQRGPDVSGANVLTF.

The chain has TRBV10-3 and TRBJ2-1, with 8 bases matching TRBD2. The germline CDR1 and CDR2 sequences are ENHRY and SYGVKD. The CDR3 covers 11 residues. Losses at the gene ends were 8 bases for V and 8 bases for J; bases not matched to a gene: 2. CDR3 loop: CAIREGDEQFF. CDR3 DNA: TGTGCCATCCGGGAGGGAGATGAGCAGTTCTTC.

J is TRBJ1-5 and V is TRBV19, with TRBD1 matching 8 bases. The CDR3 runs to 11 residues. J was trimmed by 10 bases and V by 9 bases; bases with no gene match: 5. The germline V gene has CDR1 LNHDA and CDR2 SQIVND (reference sequence). The CDR3 nucleotides are TGTGCCAGCACAGGGGGAGGTCCCCAGCATTTT. This encodes CASTGGGPQHF.

The chain joins TRBV11-3 to TRBJ2-1; D gene ambiguous. This CDR3 has 13 residues. Trimming pared 2 bases from V and 10 bases from J, leaving 12 bases between. CDR1 and CDR2 from the germline V gene are SGHNT and YENEEA. The CDR3: CASSLSATREQFF. Written as DNA, the CDR3 is TGTGCCAGCAGCTTATCTGCGACTCGGGAGCAGTTCTTC.

The rearrangement joins TRBV12-3 or TRBV12-4 to TRBJ1-2; unclear D gene. The CDR3 loop spans 12 amino acids. V shed 3 bases and J shed 8 bases, with 10 bases lying between them. The CDR3 protein is CASSLVGSGYTF. In DNA, the CDR3 is TGTGCCAGCAGTTTGGTCGGGAGCGGCTACACCTTC.

The V and J genes are TRBV29-1 and TRBJ1-1; TRBD1 is a possible D gene (5 bases). Germline assignment: CDR1 SQVTM and CDR2 ANQGSEA. V gave up 6 bases and J gave up 5 bases, with 19 bases separating them. The CDR3 is made up of 14 amino acids. The DNA of the CDR3 is TGCAGCGTCGAGTCCCCCGCAGGGAGTACTGAAGCTTTCTTT. This sequence encodes CSVESPAGSTEAFF.

The chain employs TRBV10-3 and TRBJ1-6, with 8 positions matching TRBD1. Per the germline V gene, CDR1 is ENHRY and CDR2 is SYGVKD. Trimming took 6 bases from V and 7 from J; bases not matched to a gene: 8. The CDR3 has 15 residues. The DNA for the CDR3 is TGTGCCATCAGCGAGAGGACAGGGACAAATTCACCCCTCCACTTT. Protein: CAISERTGTNSPLHF.

The genes are TRBV15 and TRBJ2-3; D remains ambiguous. CDR3 length: 14 amino acids. Germline V gives CDR1 LNHNV, CDR2 YYDKDF (reference sequence). The V gene lost 0 bases and the J gene lost 2 bases, with 6 bases spanning the gap. The CDR3 reads CATSRDTDTDTQYF. As DNA, the CDR3 is TGTGCCACCAGCAGAGATACCGACACAGATACGCAGTATTTT.

The chain links TRBV3-1 (or the pseudogene TRBV3-2) to TRBJ2-7, with D perhaps being TRBD1 or TRBD2 (5 bases each). The CDR3 extends over 14 amino acids. Trimming cost V 1 base and J 2 bases, with 9 bases left between them. Germline CDR1 and CDR2: LGHDT and YNNKEL (reference sequence). CDR3 sequence reads: CASSQGDGAYEQYF. The CDR3 DNA reads as TGTGCCAGCAGCCAAGGGGACGGAGCCTACGAGCAGTACTTC.

The chain couples TRBV10-2 to TRBJ2-7; D ambiguous. With 7 bases removed from V and 0 bases from J, the gap between germline ends came to 7 bases. The CDR3 extends over 12 amino acids. Germline V gene sequence: CDR1 WSHSY, CDR2 SAAADI. The CDR3 DNA reads as TGCGCCAGCACGGTGAGCTCCTACGAGCAGTACTTC. This codes for CASTVSSYEQYF.

The genes are TRBV6-6 and TRBJ2-3; the D is unclear. In germline, CDR1 is MNHNY, CDR2 SVGAGI (reference sequence). The CDR3 contains 15 residues. Trimming stripped 2 bases from V and 2 bases from J, with 11 bases between. Here the CDR3 reads CASSYRNVYTDTQYF. In nucleotides, the CDR3 is TGTGCCAGCAGTTACCGTAATGTCTACACAGATACGCAGTATTTT.

The V and J genes are TRBV6-5 and TRBJ1-2, with no clear D. V shed 8 bases and J shed 2 bases, with 15 bases lying between them. CDR3 size: 14 residues. CDR1 is MNHEY and CDR2 is SVGAGI in the germline V gene. CDR3 nucleotide sequence: TGTGCCAGCGGGCGGTCGGGAGTCAACTATGGCTACACCTTC. Translation: CASGRSGVNYGYTF.

V usage is TRBV5-6 and J usage is TRBJ2-2; D is undetermined. Trimming took 2 bases from V and 6 from J, leaving 8 bases between them. Germline V lookup: CDR1 SGHDT, CDR2 YYEEEE. CDR3 length equals 13 residues. CDR3 loop: CASSLVGSGELFF. CDR3 bases: TGTGCCAGCAGCTTAGTAGGGTCCGGGGAGCTGTTTTTT.

The DNA for the CDR3 is TGTGCCAGCAGCTCTAGCGGGTCCTCCTACAATGAGCAGTTCTTC. Its translation: CASSSSGSSYNEQFF. The V call is TRBV11-2, the J call TRBJ2-1; 8 bases map to TRBD2. CDR3 length: 15 amino acids. Germline V gene sequence: CDR1 SGHAT, CDR2 FQNNGV. V shed 4 bases, J shed 0 bases, and the junction held 2 bases outside the gene matches.

The chain combines TRBV18 with TRBJ2-7, with D uncertain. The CDR3 runs 15 residues. The germline V gene encodes CDR1 KGHSH and CDR2 LQKENI. Between the trimmed V and J ends, which lost 3 bases and 0 bases, there was a span of 12 bases. The CDR3 bases are TGTGCCAGCTCACCGAGCGAGCCTAGCTCCTACGAGCAGTACTTC. It specifies CASSPSEPSSYEQYF. Using reference TRBV18 and TRBJ2-7 for the parts outside the CDR3, the full variable domain is NAGVMQNPRHLVRRRGQEARLRCSPMKGHSHVYWYRQLPEEGLKFMVYLQKENIIDESGMPKERFSAEFPKEGPSILRIQQVVRGDSAAYFCASSPSEPSSYEQYFGPGTRLTVT.

V usage is TRBV7-9 and J usage is TRBJ2-7; TRBD1 matches 10 bases. Unmatched junction bases numbered 20, after V lost 5 bases and J lost 4 bases. Germline CDR1 is SEHNR and CDR2 is FQNEAQ (reference sequence). The CDR3 runs 19 residues. The CDR3 loop reads CASSPPGQGTAGANYEQYF. In DNA form, the CDR3 reads TGTGCCAGCAGCCCGCCGGGACAGGGGACAGCGGGAGCGAATTACGAGCAGTACTTC.

The chain combines TRBV29-1 with TRBJ1-1; the match to TRBD1 covers 7 bases. The V segment lost 0 bases and the J segment 8 bases; nucleotides outside the gene matches: 9. The CDR3 contains 14 residues. Germline-derived CDR1 and CDR2 are SQVTM and ANQGSEA. CDR3 loop: CSVEDLGGWEEAFF. DNA for the CDR3: TGCAGCGTTGAAGATTTAGGGGGCTGGGAGGAAGCTTTCTTT.

The chain is built from TRBV27 and TRBJ1-2; the D is unclear. CDR1 and CDR2 from the germline V gene are MNHEY and SMNVEV (reference sequence). V was cut by 2 bases and J by 7 bases, with 11 bases left in between. CDR3 length: 13 residues. The CDR3 reads CASSLLSDRGYTF. The CDR3 DNA follows: TGTGCCAGCAGTTTACTGTCAGATCGTGGCTACACCTTC.

This clone turned up a few times. V is TRBV5-6 and J is TRBJ1-6; D might be TRBD1 (5 bases). The CDR3 sequence is 16 residues long. Germline V gene data show CDR1 as SGHDT and CDR2 as YYEEEE. V dropped 4 bases and J dropped 8 bases, with 19 bases sitting between them. This CDR3 reads CASSPSGRGMDSPLHF. In DNA, the CDR3 is TGTGCCAGCAGCCCAAGCGGTAGGGGAATGGATTCACCCCTCCACTTT. Drawing the rest from reference TRBV5-6 and TRBJ1-6, the complete variable domain is DAGVTQSPTHLIKTRGQQVTLRCSPKSGHDTVSWYQQALGQGPQFIFQYYEEEERQRGNFPDRFSGHQFPNYSSELNVNALLLGDSALYLCASSPSGRGMDSPLHFGNGTRLTVT.

This clone was observed a handful of times. This chain links TRBV6-5 with TRBJ2-7; D not certain. CDR3 length: 13 residues. V was clipped by 5 bases and J by 1 base, with 9 bases between them. Germline V gives CDR1 MNHEY, CDR2 SVGAGI. CDR3 protein: CASSPDASYEQYF. The CDR3 DNA sequence: TGTGCCAGCAGTCCGGACGCTTCCTACGAGCAGTACTTC.

This sequence joins TRBV2 and TRBJ2-7, with TRBD2 matching over 16 bases. Germline CDR1 reads SNHLY; CDR2 reads FYNNEI. Germline trimming cut 3 bases from V and 3 bases from J; bases unmatched to any gene: 11. This CDR3 contains 19 residues. In DNA form, the CDR3 reads TGTGCCAGCAGTGACGGGACTAGCGGGAGGGCCGGGGAAAACTACGAGCAGTACTTC. This translates into CASSDGTSGRAGENYEQYF.

This clone showed up just once. The chain joins TRBV5-1 to TRBJ2-7; D is ambiguous. Trimming stripped 0 bases from V and 6 bases from J, with 13 bases between. Germline V gene lookup returns CDR1 SGHRS and CDR2 YFSETQ. The CDR3 spans 14 residues. The CDR3 sequence: CASSLAGLTTEQYF. The CDR3 DNA follows: TGCGCCAGCAGCTTGGCCGGCCTTACGACCGAGCAGTACTTC. Together with reference TRBV5-1 and TRBJ2-7, the CDR3 gives the full variable domain: KAGVTQTPRYLIKTRGQQVTLSCSPISGHRSVSWYQQTPGQGLQFLFEYFSETQRNKGNFPGRFSGRQFSNSRSEMNVSTLELGDSALYLCASSLAGLTTEQYFGPGTRLTVT.

The chain links TRBV6-5 to TRBJ1-6; D is unresolved. The CDR3 has 15 amino acids. The V gene lost 3 bases and the J gene lost 8 bases, with 14 bases spanning the gap. CDR1 is MNHEY and CDR2 is SVGAGI in the germline V gene. The CDR3 sequence is CASSYLSVADSPLHF. The CDR3 coding sequence is TGTGCCAGCAGTTATCTGTCCGTCGCGGATTCACCCCTCCACTTT.

This chain joins TRBV19 and TRBJ2-5, with TRBD1 identical over 8 bases. V trimming: 5 bases; J trimming: 3 bases; junction bases outside the gene matches: 2. Germline CDR1 is LNHDA and CDR2 is SQIVND (reference sequence). The CDR3 covers 13 residues. CDR3 sequence reads: CASSWTGKETQYF. CDR3 bases: TGTGCCAGTAGTTGGACAGGGAAAGAGACCCAGTACTTC.

V gene TRBV5-4 combines with J gene TRBJ2-5; 9 bases are shared with TRBD2. Trimming took 0 bases from V and 5 from J; bases not matched to a gene: 5. Germline V gene lookup returns CDR1 SGHNT and CDR2 YYREEE (reference sequence). The CDR3 consists of 15 residues. CDR3 nucleotides: TGTGCCAGCAGCTTGGAGCTAGCGGGACCGGAGACCCAGTACTTC. Translating gives CASSLELAGPETQYF. Combining the CDR3 with reference TRBV5-4 and TRBJ2-5 gives the whole variable domain ETGVTQSPTHLIKTRGQQVTLRCSSQSGHNTVSWYQQALGQGPQFIFQYYREEENGRGNFPPRFSGLQFPNYSSELNVNALELDDSALYLCASSLELAGPETQYFGPGTRLLVL.

This clone turned up a few times. The V gene is TRBV30, the J gene TRBJ1-1; D not resolved. CDR3 length: 17 amino acids. V was shortened by 1 base and J by 4 bases, with 22 bases between the two germline ends. From germline, CDR1 is GTSNPN and CDR2 SVGIG (reference sequence). The CDR3 DNA sequence: TGTGCCTGGAGTGCCTCGCGGACCCATTACAGTATCACTGAAGCTTTCTTT. Translation: CAWSASRTHYSITEAFF.

This clone was seen only a few times. The V call is TRBV5-4, the J call TRBJ1-5; 9 bases are a match to TRBD1. The germline V gene encodes CDR1 SGHNT and CDR2 YYREEE (reference sequence). This CDR3 spans 15 amino acids. V lost 4 bases and J lost 5; bases outside the gene matches: 7. The CDR3 sequence is CASSAGTGSHQPQHF. The CDR3 DNA is TGTGCCAGCAGCGCCGGGACAGGGTCCCATCAGCCCCAGCATTTT.